The present entry profiles one TCR beta chain with its context. The antigen is unknown. No infections or other immune events were documented during collection. This table comes from immunoSEQ multiplex PCR, and its TCRdb copy is limited to in-frame clones, with some not included. This sample carries about 58,000 clones, around 86% of them seen once, and the ten largest clones take approximately 17%. This sample stems from a study of identifying expanded T cells in peripheral blood. Study-level findings and limits: Differentially abundant clones: about 1.2 between replicates, 16.4 at approximately two weeks, less than 20 at four. Variance in clone template counts between approximately two-week samples significantly increased with total template count across all healthy donors.

The CDR3 is made up of 12 amino acids. Germline CDR1 MDHEN, CDR2 SYDVKM. V gave up 5 bases and J gave up 3 bases, with 7 bases separating them. The source of this sequence is a person between 18 and 75 years old in good health. The source material was blood. The chain joins TRBV28 to TRBJ1-2; D is uncertain. For the CDR3, the DNA is TGTGCCAGCAGTATGGGCTACTATGGCTACACCTTC. As protein: CASSMGYYGYTF.